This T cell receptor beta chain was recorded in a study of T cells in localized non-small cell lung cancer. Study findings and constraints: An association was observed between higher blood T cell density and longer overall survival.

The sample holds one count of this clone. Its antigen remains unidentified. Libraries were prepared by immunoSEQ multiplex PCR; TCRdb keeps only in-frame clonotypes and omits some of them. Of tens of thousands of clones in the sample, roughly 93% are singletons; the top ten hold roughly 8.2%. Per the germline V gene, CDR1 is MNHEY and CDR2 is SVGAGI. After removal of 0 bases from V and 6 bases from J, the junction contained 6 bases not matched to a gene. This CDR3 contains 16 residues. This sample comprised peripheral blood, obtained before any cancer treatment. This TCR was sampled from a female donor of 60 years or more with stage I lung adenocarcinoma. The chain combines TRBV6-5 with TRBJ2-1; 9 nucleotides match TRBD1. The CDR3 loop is CASSYSPRQGGNEQFF. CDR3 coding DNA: TGTGCCAGCAGTTACTCACCCCGACAGGGGGGCAATGAGCAGTTCTTC.